The following is a TCR beta chain sequence with its context. There is no known antigen for this receptor. There are no base qualities to consult, and no much larger clone falls within one base. These data originate in a study of cytomegalovirus exposure and HLA in healthy donors listed by TCRdb under 2017. In terms of the full investigation: In an earlier analysis of approximately 640 of the donors, 276 Gb of sequence data and about 110 million unique TCR beta sequences from roughly 190 million T cells were reported. About 330 gigabases of sequencing data and around 88 million unique TCR sequences made up an early release that covered 640 HLA-typed donors. Of the approximately 400 genotyped donors, 70% to 90% were placed in the genetic ancestry cluster associated with self-reported Caucasian donors. The aim of the study was to test whether cataloging public T cell receptors could identify signatures of past pathogen exposure. Using immunosequencing, the study profiled T cell repertoires from around 680 subjects and related those repertoires to cytomegalovirus serostatus. Besides the first cohort of about 730 subjects, a separate validation cohort made up of 120 different subjects was used. To predict cytomegalovirus infection status, the study combined high-throughput TCR immunosequencing, statistical association of individual TCRs with disease status, and machine learning. To study patterns of TCR occurrence, a later analysis re-analyzed previously published TCR beta repertoires from 600 to 750 donors and added high-resolution HLA genotyping. The later analysis used no new phenotypic data to find candidate immune exposures, relying instead on TCR beta sequences and their occurrence across donors. An earlier analysis of 587 of the donors applied high-throughput TCR beta sequencing to assess whether each TCR beta V gene segment acted as functional or pseudogenic. Donor age, sex, ethnicity and CMV serostatus were compiled alongside the repertoire data. A later genetic analysis used genome-wide SNP genotypes for about 60% of the roughly 700 donors, treating that subset as a discovery cohort. All discovery cohort repertoires had been generated using a single sequencing platform. HLA typing covered class I and class II loci at four-digit resolution. The number of donors typed differed by locus, with 629-630 for A, B, C, DRB1 and DQB1, over 500 for DQA1, 600 to 610 for DPA1, and some 450 for DPB1. Roughly five DR-DQ haplotypes were handled as single units for association and clustering because linkage in the cohort was strong. On average, roughly 250,000 unique TCR beta nucleotide sequences were sequenced per donor among about 400 genotyped donors of the cohort, with 15% to 20% of those sequences being non-productive. Paper-wide results and their limitations: Correlated functional status among segregating V segments might be attributable to linkage disequilibrium, but an unknown experimental factor could not be ruled out. In a later analysis, some 18,000 TCR beta sequences were associated with specific HLA alleles at a false discovery rate of 0.05. In vitro tests confirmed that a few of the cytomegalovirus-associated TCR beta chains recognize cytomegalovirus antigens. Most CMV-associated TCR beta chains appeared to be HLA-restricted in a later analysis, and the HLA associations seemed to be driven largely by CMV exposure. In a later genetic analysis, fewer N-insertions in productive TCRs were reported among donors in an Asian-associated ancestry cluster than the 666-donor mean. Because the 87-base-pair reads could not distinguish some IMGT-functional V segments, including TRBV6-2 and TRBV6-3, those segments were excluded. A later genetic analysis associated a missense DCLRE1C variant with V-gene and J-gene trimming of TCR beta chains, and an independent cohort replicated the association. A later analysis found that HLA-associated TCR beta chains were more clonally expanded and had lower generation probabilities than equally common non-associated chains. About 17 rarely observed V segments, including chromosome 9 orphons, were excluded from the earlier analysis of several hundred of the donors because counts were too low. HLA typing was unavailable for some donors at each locus, so association tests used only the typed subset. According to a later analysis, TCR association rates differed among HLA loci, with DRB1 alleles showing the most associated TCRs and HLA-C alleles showing the fewest. Several of the top co-occurrence clusters appeared to be linked to parvovirus B19, influenza, CMV and Epstein-Barr virus, according to a later analysis. For the cohort, immune exposure information was limited to CMV serostatus. The sequencing pipeline was judged likely to have produced a cluster of highly shared sequence variants as a technical artifact. Most TCR sequences were seen in very few donors, while some public TCRs were found in many individuals. The authors suggested that the approach could potentially be generalized to other disease states and immunological phenotypes. When HLA alleles, especially DR and DQ, strongly co-occurred, attributing TCR associations to individual alleles was difficult. The classifier was reported to diagnose cytomegalovirus status with high specificity and sensitivity in both the original and validation cohorts. In an earlier analysis of approximately 600 of the donors, most TCR beta V segments were observed in productive rearrangements about 87% or about 30% of the time, broadly matching IMGT annotations. Roughly uniform sequencing depth across donors was assumed in presence/absence analyses, although this assumption may not hold. The cohort was sequenced for TCR beta chains only, and without alpha or paired-chain data the features that could be detected were limited. A further reported finding was that TCR beta sequences accurately predicted the HLA-A and HLA-B alleles for most subjects in the first cohort. A total of roughly 160 TCR beta chains were listed by the study as associated with cytomegalovirus.

The library was made by the immunoSEQ multiplex PCR assay. For the multiplex PCR, a mixture combining 60 forward primers for TCR Vbeta segments and 13 reverse primers for TCR Jbeta segments was used. Amplification of the CDR3 region of rearranged TCR beta genes was performed with a multiplex PCR assay on genomic DNA. On the Illumina HiSeq System, the amplified TCR beta libraries were sequenced as 87-base-pair reads. On the authors' methods: A later analysis tallied 75 million to 95 million unique TCR beta chains across the 666 repertoires, and about 10 million of those chains were shared by two or more donors. Raw reads were error-corrected and collapsed into unique sequences with a nearest-neighbor algorithm that merged closely related sequences to remove PCR and sequencing errors. To assign V, D and J gene segments, CDR3 sequences were aligned to IMGT reference sequences. Each retained sequence needed at least a six-nucleotide match to both a V gene segment and a J gene segment. Rearrangements were called productive when the CDR3 lacked stop codons and stayed in frame with V and J; all others were non-productive. Following IMGT convention, CDR3 was defined as the stretch from the second conserved V-encoded cysteine to the conserved J-encoded phenylalanine. The earlier analysis of about 570 of the donors excluded any sequence lacking an unambiguous match to a single V gene segment. In an earlier analysis of approximately 500 of the donors, a V segment was called functional when productive rearrangements were above 56.7%, and segregating when the standard deviation between donors exceeded 5%. A statistical classification framework was built for diagnosing cytomegalovirus status from the catalog of TCR beta chain sequences. A later analysis assigned V and J genes by comparing TCR nucleotide sequences with IMGT/GENE-DB human TR gene sequences. A later analysis assigned CDR3 sequences and most-parsimonious VDJ recombination scenarios with the TCRdist pipeline. In a later analysis, each TCR beta chain was defined by its CDR3 amino acid sequence together with its V-gene family, and reads without a unique V-gene family were excluded. In a later analysis, nearly 600 highly shared, low-generation-probability nucleotide sequences were removed to address suspected cross-contamination and a sequencing artifact. For each public chain, a later analysis derived a clonal expansion index from normalized ranks of inferred template counts within each repertoire. A later analysis computed generation probabilities with a VDJ recombination model fitted to out-of-frame rearrangements, and checked the results against IGoR. Hypergeometric tests were used in a later analysis to score TCR-TCR, TCR-HLA and TCR-CMV co-occurrence, with a repertoire-size bias correction applied to the TCR pairs. To estimate false discovery rates, a later analysis permuted the HLA or CMV assignments 20 times. In a later analysis, co-occurring TCRs were grouped using DBSCAN, and TCRdist sequence similarity was added for clustering within HLA-allele-positive subsets. Repertoires with fewer than 30,000 or more than 120,000 public chains, plus five repertoires with anomalous nucleotide sharing, were excluded from co-occurrence clustering. Not all clones reach the TCRdb copy of this immuneACCESS table, which keeps in-frame sequences only. Checked studies attribute under half of the gap to unresolved V genes and leave the rest unexplained. Clone size and the V and J calls come from that table; the DNA yielded D and trimming. The sample records under 150,000 clones, about 70% of which are singletons. The top ten clonotypes cover under 4.5% of the sample.

The junction carries 15 bases between V and J, which are trimmed by 0 bases and 8 bases respectively. The CDR3 spans 15 residues, from the cysteine through the phenylalanine. Only CDR3 DNA is held: 45 bases, read in frame from base 1. Sequences SGHRS (CDR1) and YFSETQ (CDR2) are obtained from the germline V gene. The cohort consisted of approximately 670 healthy bone marrow donors. All cohort members were sampled while nominally healthy, although unrecorded immune exposures were likely present. The donor was CMV seronegative and belonged to the group of 320 or so seronegative cohort members. Each donor provided a peripheral blood sample, and peripheral blood mononuclear cells were used for TCR beta sequencing. The Qiagen DNeasy Blood Extraction Kit was used to extract genomic DNA from the blood cell samples.

The sequence is built from TRBV5-1 and TRBJ2-1; TRBD2 is a weak D gene call, 5 bases matching. Sequencing used PBMCs. This receptor was taken from a man between 18 and 29 years old in good health and CMV-seronegative. The CDR3 region reads CASSLAWGTRDEQFF. The nucleotides are TGCGCCAGCAGCTTGGCTTGGGGAACTAGGGATGAGCAGTTCTTC.